Shown below are 18 T cell receptor beta chains from a single sample sequenced in a study of blood T cell repertoires in COVID-19. TCRdb's table, derived via immunoSEQ multiplex PCR, lists solely in-frame clones and lacks some. The sample includes about 100,000 clones, 65% to 75% of them seen just once. Input material: peripheral blood. The receptors here all came from a man of 80 years or more with acute or convalescent COVID-19.

The chain recombines TRBV18 with TRBJ2-7, with 9 bases aligning to TRBD1. Per germline, CDR1 KGHSH and CDR2 LQKENI. The CDR3 is 15 amino acids. V shed 5 bases and J 1 base; nucleotides not matched to a gene: 6. The CDR3 DNA reads TGTGCCAGCTCAATCTCGGGACAGGGTTCCTACGAGCAGTACTTC. Its translation: CASSISGQGSYEQYF.

V gene TRBV29-1 combines with J gene TRBJ1-1; D is unclear. The V end lost 4 bases, the J end lost 0 bases, and 9 bases lay between the germline ends. This CDR3 has 13 residues. Germline assignment: CDR1 SQVTM and CDR2 ANQGSEA. CDR3 region: CSVVSPLNTEAFF. CDR3 coding DNA: TGCAGCGTTGTATCTCCTTTGAACACTGAAGCTTTCTTT.

The CDR3 DNA is TGTGCCAGCAGCTTACTGACTAGCGGGAGGGCCTACGAGCAGTACTTC. Protein sequence: CASSLLTSGRAYEQYF. J is TRBJ2-7 and V is TRBV5-6, with 14 bases aligning to TRBD2. In germline, CDR1 is SGHDT, CDR2 YYEEEE. The CDR3 loop spans 16 amino acids. V lost 2 bases and J lost 2; bases outside the gene matches: 3. Combining the CDR3 with reference TRBV5-6 and TRBJ2-7 gives the whole variable domain DAGVTQSPTHLIKTRGQQVTLRCSPKSGHDTVSWYQQALGQGPQFIFQYYEEEERQRGNFPDRFSGHQFPNYSSELNVNALLLGDSALYLCASSLLTSGRAYEQYFGPGTRLTVT.

The rearrangement links TRBV28 to TRBJ1-2, with a possible D match to TRBD1 (5 bases). Trimming stripped 6 bases from V and 6 bases from J, with 20 bases between. This CDR3 comprises 15 residues. Germline CDR1 is MDHEN and CDR2 is SYDVKM. CDR3 in amino acids: CASSLPLGGENGYTF. For the CDR3, the DNA is TGTGCCAGCAGCTTACCCCTCGGAGGGGAGAATGGCTACACCTTC.

The CDR3 reads CASNAGGPKNIQYF. The CDR3 nucleotides read TGTGCCAGCAACGCGGGAGGGCCGAAAAACATTCAGTACTTC. The chain is built from TRBV2 and TRBJ2-4, with 9 bases aligning to TRBD2. CDR3 size: 14 residues. V shed 7 bases and J 4 bases; nucleotides not matched to a gene: 5. Germline CDR1 is SNHLY and CDR2 is FYNNEI.

This chain links TRBV5-1 with TRBJ2-1, with 7 bases aligning to TRBD1. The CDR3 contains 14 residues. With 0 bases clipped from V and 6 bases from J, the junction kept 3 bases outside the gene matches. Germline CDR1 SGHRS, CDR2 YFSETQ. In nucleotides, the CDR3 is TGCGCCAGCAGCTTGGGCGACAGGGCCAATGAGCAGTTCTTC. This gives the protein CASSLGDRANEQFF. The whole variable domain, remainder taken from reference TRBV5-1 and TRBJ2-1, is KAGVTQTPRYLIKTRGQQVTLSCSPISGHRSVSWYQQTPGQGLQFLFEYFSETQRNKGNFPGRFSGRQFSNSRSEMNVSTLELGDSALYLCASSLGDRANEQFFGPGTRLTVL.

This rearrangement joins TRBV15 to TRBJ2-2; 8 nucleotides align to TRBD1. Germline CDR1 LNHNV, CDR2 YYDKDF (reference sequence). Trimming cost V 3 bases and J 2 bases; bases outside gene matches: 2. The CDR3 runs to 15 residues. The CDR3 region has the DNA TGTGCCACCAGCAGGACAGGGGCCAACACCGGGGAGCTGTTTTTT. Translation gives CATSRTGANTGELFF.

This clone was seen a handful of times. The rearrangement uses TRBV5-1 and TRBJ2-1; TRBD1 might be the D (6 bases). CDR1 is SGHRS, CDR2 YFSETQ, per germline. CDR3 length: 15 amino acids. The V end was cut by 0 bases, the J end by 7 bases, with 14 bases between. In DNA form, the CDR3 reads TGCGCCAGCAGCTTGGGGCAGGGGTGGTATAATGAGCAGTTCTTC. Translating gives CASSLGQGWYNEQFF.

V is TRBV9 and J is TRBJ1-3; 8 bases are a match to TRBD1. The CDR3 contains 17 residues. V was clipped by 1 base and J by 3 bases; unmatched bases: 9. The germline V gene has CDR1 SGDLS and CDR2 YYNGEE. CDR3 region: CASSVLGGQGIGNTIYF. CDR3 sequence (DNA): TGTGCCAGCAGCGTATTGGGAGGACAGGGCATTGGAAACACCATATATTTT.

The chain links TRBV18 to TRBJ2-5; 7 positions agree with TRBD2. This CDR3 is 15 amino acids long. V was pared by 3 bases and J by 2 bases, with 6 bases of the junction left unmatched. The V gene's germline CDR1 is KGHSH and CDR2 LQKENI. CDR3 nucleotide sequence: TGTGCCAGCTCACCCCGTACCGGGAGGCAAGAGACCCAGTACTTC. The encoded protein is CASSPRTGRQETQYF.

This clone was picked up a small number of times. This rearrangement joins TRBV3-1 (or the pseudogene TRBV3-2) to TRBJ2-7; D call uncertain. CDR1 and CDR2 (germline): LGHDT, YNNKEL (reference sequence). Trimming left V 3 bases short and J 6 bases short, with 15 bases between. This CDR3 spans 14 amino acids. The CDR3 loop is CASSQSLDKVEQYF. The CDR3 bases are TGTGCCAGCAGCCAGAGCCTAGATAAGGTCGAGCAGTACTTC.

The table lists this clone with a few counts. This chain uses TRBV19 with TRBJ2-7, with 9 bases identical to TRBD1. This CDR3 is built from 13 residues. Trimming took 9 bases from V and 6 from J; bases not matched to a gene: 9. Per the germline V gene, CDR1 is LNHDA and CDR2 is SQIVND (reference sequence). The CDR3 nucleotides are TGTGCCAGCTCGGGACAGGGCCCATCCGAGCAGTACTTC. Amino acids: CASSGQGPSEQYF.

V is TRBV6-5 and J is TRBJ2-7, with 10 bases aligning to TRBD1. V gave up 9 bases and J gave up 5 bases; unmatched junction bases: 7. CDR1 is MNHEY and CDR2 is SVGAGI in the germline V gene. The CDR3 is 13 amino acids. The CDR3 coding sequence is TGTGCCAGTACTGGGGACAGGGGCCACGAGCAGTACTTC. This gives the protein CASTGDRGHEQYF.

The V and J genes are TRBV3-1 (or the pseudogene TRBV3-2) and TRBJ2-1; 10 nucleotides line up with TRBD2. This CDR3 comprises 15 residues. Per germline, CDR1 LGHDT and CDR2 YNNKEL (reference sequence). V shed 2 bases and J 5 bases; nucleotides not matched to a gene: 3. This chain's CDR3 is CASSQPGTSDNEQFF. CDR3 bases: TGTGCCAGCAGCCAACCCGGGACTAGCGACAATGAGCAGTTCTTC.

V is TRBV10-3 and J is TRBJ2-1, with 10 bases identical to TRBD1. Germline assignment: CDR1 ENHRY and CDR2 SYGVKD. V lost 6 bases to trimming and J lost 7 bases; unmatched junction nucleotides: 6. The CDR3 loop spans 14 amino acids. CDR3 residues: CAISWDRGMNEQFF. The CDR3 DNA sequence: TGTGCCATCAGCTGGGACAGGGGTATGAATGAGCAGTTCTTC.

The chain couples TRBV11-1 to TRBJ2-7, with 8 bases lining up with TRBD1. Trimming took 3 bases from V and 7 from J; bases not matched to a gene: 5. Germline V gives CDR1 SGHAT, CDR2 FQDESV (reference sequence). This CDR3 is built from 13 residues. The CDR3 DNA sequence: TGTGCCAGCAGCTTCGGACAGGGCTTAGAGCAGTACTTC. This gives the protein CASSFGQGLEQYF.

The chain employs TRBV12-3 or TRBV12-4 and TRBJ2-5; D perhaps matches TRBD1 (5 bases). Trimming cost V 3 bases and J 3 bases, with 5 bases left between them. This CDR3 region has 12 residues. CDR3 in amino acids: CASSLTEETQYF. CDR3 nucleotide sequence: TGTGCCAGCAGTTTGACAGAAGAGACCCAGTACTTC.

Written as DNA, the CDR3 is TGTGCCAGTAGCCCAACCCTTGGCGGGGGGCAAGAGACCCAGTACTTC. It encodes CASSPTLGGGQETQYF. V is TRBV19 and J is TRBJ2-5; 8 bases are shared with TRBD2. This CDR3 is built from 16 residues. V trimming: 6 bases; J trimming: 2 bases; junction bases outside the gene matches: 11. Germline CDR1 reads LNHDA; CDR2 reads SQIVND (reference sequence).